The 14 T cell receptor beta chains presented below share a single source sample, sequenced in a study of T cell responses to AZD1222 COVID-19 vaccine (dated by TCRdb to the early 2020s). The time point tag for this specimen amounts to: about 28 days (+/-7) after the second vaccine dose. The library was produced with the immunoSEQ multiplex PCR assay. TCRdb limited this immuneACCESS table to in-frame rearrangements with V and J called. A share of clones is missing; checked studies link under half to unresolved V genes, and the rest is unexplained. This sample is represented by 20,000 to 30,000 clones; 80% to 90% of them were singletons. 34% of the sample is taken by the ten largest. The sequencing here drew on peripheral blood, taken 28 days after the second AZD1222 dose. All receptors come from an adult who received the AZD1222 COVID-19 vaccine.

The chain links TRBV28 to TRBJ2-1; no clear D. Germline CDR1 MDHEN, CDR2 SYDVKM. The CDR3 spans 14 residues. Between the trimmed V and J ends, which lost 7 bases and 8 bases, there was a span of 18 bases. The CDR3 loop reads CASNSLSRHDEQFF. In DNA, the CDR3 is TGTGCCAGCAATTCTTTATCTAGACACGATGAGCAGTTCTTC.

V and J are TRBV18 and TRBJ1-2; 8 bases map to TRBD1. V dropped 3 bases and J dropped 6; count of bases not matched to a gene: 9. The CDR3 sequence is 15 residues long. From germline, CDR1 is KGHSH and CDR2 LQKENI. CDR3 region: CASSPETGETDGYTF. The DNA of the CDR3 is TGTGCCAGCTCACCTGAGACAGGGGAGACGGATGGCTACACCTTC.

V is TRBV18 and J is TRBJ2-5; the D gene could be TRBD1 or TRBD2 (5 bases each). V was shortened by 0 bases and J by 3 bases, with 5 bases between the two germline ends. Germline V gene sequence: CDR1 KGHSH, CDR2 LQKENI. There are 13 residues in the CDR3. This chain's CDR3 is CASSPPGEETQYF. DNA for the CDR3: TGTGCCAGCTCACCACCGGGGGAAGAGACCCAGTACTTC. Full variable domain (outside the CDR3, taken from reference TRBV18 and TRBJ2-5): NAGVMQNPRHLVRRRGQEARLRCSPMKGHSHVYWYRQLPEEGLKFMVYLQKENIIDESGMPKERFSAEFPKEGPSILRIQQVVRGDSAAYFCASSPPGEETQYFGPGTRLLVL.

The chain links TRBV5-5 to TRBJ1-1; TRBD1 might be the D (5 bases). Trimming shortened V by 3 bases and J by 11 bases, and 17 bases separated the two germline ends. CDR3 length: 13 amino acids. Germline CDR1 and CDR2: SGHKS and YYEKEE (reference sequence). The CDR3 protein is CASSSLDLRGAFF. For the CDR3, the DNA is TGTGCCAGCAGCTCCTTGGATCTTCGGGGGGCTTTCTTT.

On this clone: A read error may account for a junction end that differs from germline. The chain combines TRBV30 with TRBJ2-1, with TRBD2 identical over 7 bases. The CDR3 spans 12 residues. Germline loops: CDR1 GTSNPN, CDR2 SVGIG (reference sequence). The CDR3 DNA follows: TGTGCCCGGAGTGTTCGGGGGGAGGAGCAGTTCTTC. Translation gives CARSVRGEEQFF.

The chain is built from TRBV2 and TRBJ2-1, with D hard to call. This CDR3 has 15 residues. CDR1 SNHLY and CDR2 FYNNEI come from the germline V gene. V was pared by 3 bases and J by 0 bases, with 9 bases between. The CDR3 is CASSDLTASYNEQFF. For the CDR3, the DNA is TGTGCCAGCAGTGATCTGACTGCCTCCTACAATGAGCAGTTCTTC. The entire variable domain, with the rest obtained from reference TRBV2 and TRBJ2-1, is as follows: EPEVTQTPSHQVTQMGQEVILRCVPISNHLYFYWYRQILGQKVEFLVSFYNNEISEKSEIFDDQFSVERPDGSNFTLKIRSTKLEDSAMYFCASSDLTASYNEQFFGPGTRLTVL.

The J gene is TRBJ1-3, the V gene TRBV27; D is uncertain. The V end lost 7 bases, the J end lost 0 bases, and 10 bases lay between the germline ends. Germline CDR1 and CDR2: MNHEY and SMNVEV (reference sequence). This CDR3 has 14 residues. The CDR3 reads CASNYNYSGNTIYF. CDR3 in DNA: TGTGCCAGCAATTATAACTACTCTGGAAACACCATATATTTT.

The chain couples TRBV5-1 to TRBJ2-7; D is unclear. V was clipped by 4 bases and J by 1 base, with 9 bases between them. The CDR3 totals 13 residues. Germline values: CDR1 SGHRS, CDR2 YFSETQ. The CDR3 sequence: CASSVRISYEQYF. In nucleotides, the CDR3 is TGCGCCAGCAGCGTCAGAATTTCCTACGAGCAGTACTTC.

The V gene is TRBV5-1, the J gene TRBJ1-4; 7 bases are shared with TRBD1. The J segment lost 2 bases and the V segment lost 6 bases, leaving 7 bases of the junction unmatched. Germline CDR1 is SGHRS and CDR2 is YFSETQ. The CDR3 sequence is 15 residues long. CDR3 in amino acids: CASNLGGQTNEKLFF. The CDR3 DNA reads as TGCGCCAGCAATTTAGGGGGACAGACTAATGAAAAACTGTTTTTT.

The CDR3 DNA sequence: TGTGCCAGCAGCTTCCCGGGGGCTCTTATTTCACCCCTCCACTTT. It translates to CASSFPGALISPLHF. V gene TRBV5-6 combines with J gene TRBJ1-6; possibly TRBD1 for D (6 bases). The V end was cut by 2 bases, the J end by 9 bases, with 15 bases between. The CDR3 contains 15 residues. CDR1 is SGHDT and CDR2 is YYEEEE in the germline V gene.

This clone has a single count. V gene TRBV18 combines with J gene TRBJ2-7, with 12 positions matching TRBD2. V dropped 3 bases and J dropped 5; count of bases not matched to a gene: 8. This CDR3 contains 16 residues. CDR1 is KGHSH and CDR2 is LQKENI in the germline V gene. The CDR3 DNA reads as TGTGCCAGCTCACCCCCGACGGGACTAGCGGGTAACGAGCAGTACTTC. This sequence encodes CASSPPTGLAGNEQYF.

The chain recombines TRBV6-5 with TRBJ1-2; D gene unclear. The CDR3 is made up of 16 amino acids. V was shortened by 0 bases and J by 5 bases, with 16 bases between the two germline ends. Germline CDR1 MNHEY, CDR2 SVGAGI. Here the CDR3 reads CASSYSIPGRSYGYTF. For the CDR3, the DNA is TGTGCCAGCAGTTACTCGATACCCGGGAGGAGTTATGGCTACACCTTC.

The chain links TRBV11-3 to TRBJ2-3; a possible D gene is TRBD2 (6 bases). The germline gives CDR1 SGHNT, CDR2 YENEEA. The V and J ends lost 0 bases and 7 bases respectively, with 23 bases between them. This CDR3 has 18 amino acids. The CDR3 DNA is TGTGCCAGCAGCTTAGATCCCCGGCGGGAACGGGTTAGGAATACGCAGTATTTT. Its translation is CASSLDPRRERVRNTQYF.

The rearrangement uses TRBV3-1 (or the pseudogene TRBV3-2) and TRBJ1-3; the D is unclear. V lost 3 bases to trimming and J lost 4 bases, with 10 bases between them. The CDR3 has 14 residues. Germline V gene data show CDR1 as LGHDT and CDR2 as YNNKEL (reference sequence). In DNA, the CDR3 is TGTGCCAGCAGCCAGGGAGGGTTAGGAAACACCATATATTTT. This codes for CASSQGGLGNTIYF.